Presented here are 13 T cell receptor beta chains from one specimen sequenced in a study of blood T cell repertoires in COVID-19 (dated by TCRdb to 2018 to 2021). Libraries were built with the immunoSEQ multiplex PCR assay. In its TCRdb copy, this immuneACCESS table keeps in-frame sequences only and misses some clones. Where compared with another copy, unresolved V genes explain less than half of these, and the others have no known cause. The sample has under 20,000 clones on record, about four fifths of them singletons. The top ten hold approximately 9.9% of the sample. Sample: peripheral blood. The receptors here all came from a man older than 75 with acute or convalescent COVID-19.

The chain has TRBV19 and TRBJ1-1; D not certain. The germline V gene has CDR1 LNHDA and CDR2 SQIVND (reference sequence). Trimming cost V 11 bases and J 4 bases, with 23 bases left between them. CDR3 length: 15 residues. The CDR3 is CASKRFFKEGTEAFF. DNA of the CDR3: TGTGCCTCCAAGAGGTTTTTCAAGGAAGGCACTGAAGCTTTCTTT. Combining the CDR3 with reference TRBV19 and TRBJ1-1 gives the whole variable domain DGGITQSPKYLFRKEGQNVTLSCEQNLNHDAMYWYRQDPGQGLRLIYYSQIVNDFQKGDIAEGYSVSREKKESFPLTVTSAQKNPTAFYLCASKRFFKEGTEAFFGQGTRLTVV.

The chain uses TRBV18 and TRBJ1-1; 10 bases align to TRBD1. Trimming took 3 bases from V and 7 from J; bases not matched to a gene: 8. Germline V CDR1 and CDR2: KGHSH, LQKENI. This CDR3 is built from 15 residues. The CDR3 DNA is TGTGCCAGCTCACCCCTGGACAGGGGGGAGGTTGAAGCTTTCTTT. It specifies CASSPLDRGEVEAFF. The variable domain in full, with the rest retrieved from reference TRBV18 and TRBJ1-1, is NAGVMQNPRHLVRRRGQEARLRCSPMKGHSHVYWYRQLPEEGLKFMVYLQKENIIDESGMPKERFSAEFPKEGPSILRIQQVVRGDSAAYFCASSPLDRGEVEAFFGQGTRLTVV.

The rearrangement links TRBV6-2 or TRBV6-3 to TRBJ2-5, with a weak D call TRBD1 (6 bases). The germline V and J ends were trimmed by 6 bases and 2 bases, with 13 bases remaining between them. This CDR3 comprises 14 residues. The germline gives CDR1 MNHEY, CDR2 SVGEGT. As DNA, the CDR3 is TGTGCCAGCAGCCCCGGGGACAATCAAGAGACCCAGTACTTC. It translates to CASSPGDNQETQYF.

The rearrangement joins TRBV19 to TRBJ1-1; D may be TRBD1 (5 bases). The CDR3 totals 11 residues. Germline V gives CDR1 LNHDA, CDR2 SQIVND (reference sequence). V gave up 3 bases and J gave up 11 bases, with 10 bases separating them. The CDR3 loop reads CASSIAGGAFF. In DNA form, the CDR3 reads TGTGCCAGTAGTATCGCGGGGGGGGCTTTCTTT. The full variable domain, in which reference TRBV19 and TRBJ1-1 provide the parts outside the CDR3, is DGGITQSPKYLFRKEGQNVTLSCEQNLNHDAMYWYRQDPGQGLRLIYYSQIVNDFQKGDIAEGYSVSREKKESFPLTVTSAQKNPTAFYLCASSIAGGAFFGQGTRLTVV.

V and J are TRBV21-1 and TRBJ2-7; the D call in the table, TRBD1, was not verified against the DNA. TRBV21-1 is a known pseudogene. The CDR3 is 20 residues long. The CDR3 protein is CASSKHNPTTETGLSYEQYF. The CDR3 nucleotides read TGTGCCAGCAGCAAACACAATCCAACAACTGAAACAGGGCTATCCTACGAGCAGTACTTC.

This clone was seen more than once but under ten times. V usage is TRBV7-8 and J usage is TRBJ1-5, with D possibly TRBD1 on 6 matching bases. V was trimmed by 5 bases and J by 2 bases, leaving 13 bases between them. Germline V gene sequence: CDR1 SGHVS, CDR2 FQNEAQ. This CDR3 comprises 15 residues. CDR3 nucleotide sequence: TGTGCCAGCAGCCCCGAGGGGGTTGGCAATCAGCCCCAGCATTTT. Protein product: CASSPEGVGNQPQHF.

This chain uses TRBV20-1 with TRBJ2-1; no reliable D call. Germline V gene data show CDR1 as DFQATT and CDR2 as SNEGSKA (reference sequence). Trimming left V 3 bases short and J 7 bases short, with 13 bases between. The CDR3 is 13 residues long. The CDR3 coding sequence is TGCAGTGCTAGTTTCCCCGGGTGGAATGAGCAGTTCTTC. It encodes CSASFPGWNEQFF.

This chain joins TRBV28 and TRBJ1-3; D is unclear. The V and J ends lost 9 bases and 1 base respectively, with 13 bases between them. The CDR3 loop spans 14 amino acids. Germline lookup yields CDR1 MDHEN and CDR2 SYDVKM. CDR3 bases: TGTGCCAGTCAACAGCATCGGTCTGGAAACACCATATATTTT. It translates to CASQQHRSGNTIYF.

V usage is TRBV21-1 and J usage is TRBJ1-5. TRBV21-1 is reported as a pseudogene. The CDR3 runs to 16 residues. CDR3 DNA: TGTGCCAGCAGCCCCAAGTCCAAGCGGACTCATCAGCCCCAGCATTTT. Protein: CASSPKSKRTHQPQHF.

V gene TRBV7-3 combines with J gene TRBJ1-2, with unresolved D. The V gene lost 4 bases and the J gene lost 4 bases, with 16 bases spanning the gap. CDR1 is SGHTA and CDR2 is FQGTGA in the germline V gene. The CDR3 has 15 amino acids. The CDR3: CASSSARIPGYGYTF. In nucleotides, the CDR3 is TGTGCCAGCAGCTCCGCGAGGATACCGGGCTATGGCTACACCTTC.

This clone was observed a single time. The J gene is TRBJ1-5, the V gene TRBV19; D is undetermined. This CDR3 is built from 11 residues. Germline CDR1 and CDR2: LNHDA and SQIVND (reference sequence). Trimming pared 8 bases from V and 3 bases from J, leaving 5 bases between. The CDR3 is CASGANQPQHF. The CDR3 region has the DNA TGTGCCAGTGGAGCCAATCAGCCCCAGCATTTT. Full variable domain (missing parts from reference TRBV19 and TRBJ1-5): DGGITQSPKYLFRKEGQNVTLSCEQNLNHDAMYWYRQDPGQGLRLIYYSQIVNDFQKGDIAEGYSVSREKKESFPLTVTSAQKNPTAFYLCASGANQPQHFGDGTRLSIL.

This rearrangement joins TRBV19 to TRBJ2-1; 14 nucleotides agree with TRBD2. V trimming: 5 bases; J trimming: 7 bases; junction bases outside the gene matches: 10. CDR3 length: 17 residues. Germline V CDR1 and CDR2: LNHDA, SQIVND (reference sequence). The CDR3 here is CASSLPRGLAGVNEQFF. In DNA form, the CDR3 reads TGTGCCAGTAGTCTACCCAGGGGACTAGCGGGAGTAAATGAGCAGTTCTTC.

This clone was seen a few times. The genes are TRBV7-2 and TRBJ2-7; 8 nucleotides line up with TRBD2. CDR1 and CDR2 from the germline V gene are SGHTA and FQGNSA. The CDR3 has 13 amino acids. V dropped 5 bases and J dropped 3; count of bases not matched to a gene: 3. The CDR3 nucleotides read TGTGCCAGCAGCCCCCGGGGGGGCTACGAGCAGTACTTC. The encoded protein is CASSPRGGYEQYF.